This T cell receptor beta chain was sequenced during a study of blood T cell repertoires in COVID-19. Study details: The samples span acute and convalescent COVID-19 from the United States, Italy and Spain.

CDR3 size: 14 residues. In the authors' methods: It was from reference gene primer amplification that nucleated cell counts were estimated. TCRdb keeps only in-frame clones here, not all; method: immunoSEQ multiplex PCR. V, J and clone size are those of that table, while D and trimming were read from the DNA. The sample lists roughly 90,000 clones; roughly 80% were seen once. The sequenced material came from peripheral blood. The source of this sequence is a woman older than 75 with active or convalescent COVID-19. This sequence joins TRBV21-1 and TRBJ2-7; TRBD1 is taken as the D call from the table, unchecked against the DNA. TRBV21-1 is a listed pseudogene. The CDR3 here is CASSRQVPTYEQYF. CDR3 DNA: TGTGCCAGCAGCAGACAGGTCCCTACCTACGAGCAGTACTTC.